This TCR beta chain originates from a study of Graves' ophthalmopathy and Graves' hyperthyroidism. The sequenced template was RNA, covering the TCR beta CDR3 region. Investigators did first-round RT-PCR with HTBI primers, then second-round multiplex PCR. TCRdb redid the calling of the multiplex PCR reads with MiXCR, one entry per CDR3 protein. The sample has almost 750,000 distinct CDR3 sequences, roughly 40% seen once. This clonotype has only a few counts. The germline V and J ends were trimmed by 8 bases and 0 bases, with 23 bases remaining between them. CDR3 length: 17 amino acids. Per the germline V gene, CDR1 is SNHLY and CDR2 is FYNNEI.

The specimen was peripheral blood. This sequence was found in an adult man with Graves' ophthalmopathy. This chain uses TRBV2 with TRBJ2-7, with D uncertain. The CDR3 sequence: CASGWSTGLANSYEQYF. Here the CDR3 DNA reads TGTGCCAGCGGGTGGAGCACCGGGTTGGCGAACTCCTACGAGCAGTACTTC. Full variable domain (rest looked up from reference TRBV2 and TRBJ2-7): EPEVTQTPSHQVTQMGQEVILRCVPISNHLYFYWYRQILGQKVEFLVSFYNNEISEKSEIFDDQFSVERPDGSNFTLKIRSTKLEDSAMYFCASGWSTGLANSYEQYFGPGTRLTVT.